This T cell receptor beta chain derives from a study of a mutant IDH1 vaccine in newly diagnosed glioma. Study background: Of the patients given treatment, around 62% were male and roughly 38% were female, and a mean age of about 40 years was recorded. Study observations and caveats: There seemed to be no relation between pseudoprogression and changes in top peripheral T cell clonotypes. Vaccination induced immune responses in approximately 94% of patients.

A note on this clone: Its antigen is not identified.

Here immunoSEQ multiplex PCR was the method, and the copy in TCRdb shows in-frame clones only, minus some. The sample includes tens of thousands of clones, around 90% of them seen just once. The time point is: week 5, during vaccination. Each dose of the vaccine consisted of 300 ug of mutant IDH1 20-mer peptide, with topical imiquimod. Donor diagnoses consisted of new WHO grade 3 or 4 IDH1-mutant, ATRX-lost astrocytomas. V was clipped by 5 bases and J by 7 bases; unmatched bases: 8. Germline V lookup: CDR1 SGHTA, CDR2 FQGNSA. CDR3 size: 16 residues. The chain is built from TRBV7-2 and TRBJ2-5, with 15 bases matching TRBD2. The TCR sequence derives from a woman aged 40 to 50 with glioma. Sequencing was performed on PBMCs, taken from a glioma patient whose treatment included an IDH1 peptide vaccine. The CDR3, as DNA: TGTGCCAGCAGCAACGGACTAGCGGGGGGGCAGGGGACCCAGTACTTC. This encodes CASSNGLAGGQGTQYF.